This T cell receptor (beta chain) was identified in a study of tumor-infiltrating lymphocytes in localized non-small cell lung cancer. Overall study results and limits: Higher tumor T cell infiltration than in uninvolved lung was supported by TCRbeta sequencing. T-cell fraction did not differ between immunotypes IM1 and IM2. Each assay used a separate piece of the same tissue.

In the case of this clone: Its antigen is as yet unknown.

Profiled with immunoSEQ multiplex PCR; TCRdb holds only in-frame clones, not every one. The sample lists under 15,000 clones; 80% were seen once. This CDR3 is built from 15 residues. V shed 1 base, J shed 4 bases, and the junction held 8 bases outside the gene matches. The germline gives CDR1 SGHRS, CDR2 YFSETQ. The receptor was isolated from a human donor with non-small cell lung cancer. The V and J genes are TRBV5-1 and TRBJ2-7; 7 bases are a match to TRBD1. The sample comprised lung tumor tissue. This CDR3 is CASSLSVGQQYEQYF. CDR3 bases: TGCGCCAGCAGCTTGTCTGTGGGACAGCAATACGAGCAGTACTTC.